This TCR beta chain is from a study of blood T cell repertoires in COVID-19. Study-level information: From the United States, Italy and Spain came samples of acute and convalescent COVID-19. In each case, the material was cDNA or gDNA derived from T cells, B-cell-depleted T cells, or PBMCs.

Here immunoSEQ multiplex PCR was the method, and the copy in TCRdb shows in-frame clones only, minus some. This sample carries roughly 250,000 clones, 80% to 85% of them seen once, and the ten largest clones take about a sixth. V dropped 4 bases and J dropped 5 bases, with 9 bases sitting between them. Germline CDR1 reads LNHDA; CDR2 reads SQIVND (reference sequence). The CDR3 is made up of 14 amino acids. Patients at the Seattle site were enrolled during active infection and followed longitudinally. Sequencing was performed on peripheral blood. The rearrangement uses TRBV19 and TRBJ1-6; the D is unclear. The sequence was collected from a person aged 65 to 85 with COVID-19, enrolled during active disease. The DNA for the CDR3 is TGTGCCAGTAGTAGGACTGCCGATAATTCACCCCTCCACTTT. Amino acid sequence: CASSRTADNSPLHF.